The clone carrying this TCR beta chain was recorded a few times. Its specificity is not known. The data were obtained in a study of cytomegalovirus exposure and HLA in healthy donors. On the study more broadly: An earlier analysis found 117 million unique TCR beta sequences from approximately 170 million T cells.

Trimming took 5 bases from V and 6 from J; bases not matched to a gene: 10. From germline, CDR1 is SGHTA and CDR2 FQGNSA. This CDR3 has 15 residues. PCR was performed using 60 Vbeta and 13 Jbeta primers. Measured with immunoSEQ multiplex PCR; TCRdb has only the in-frame clones, and not every one. Among about 40,000 clones listed, 60% to 70% were seen once. Study conclusions and caveats: Looking again later, the authors saw that most CMV-associated TCR beta chains seemed HLA-restricted. Indistinguishable V segments such as TRBV6-2 and TRBV6-3 were excluded. Highly shared variants forming one cluster were likely a sequencing artifact.

The sample taken for sequencing was PBMCs. The rearrangement links TRBV7-2 to TRBJ2-7; 10 nucleotides line up with TRBD2. This clonotype was obtained from a man in his sixties in good health and CMV-seropositive. The CDR3 reads CASSTGSGRVGEQYF. The CDR3 DNA is TGTGCCAGCAGCACAGGGAGCGGGAGGGTCGGCGAGCAGTACTTC.